This TCR beta chain emerged from a study of T cell responses to AZD1222 COVID-19 vaccine. In the study overall: Second-dose timings of about 4 or about 12 weeks were pooled. Overall study findings and caveats: The study sampled repertoires only after the peak T cell response. Donor demographics were predominantly white British with a female majority; clonal diversity may be underestimated.

TCRdb's copy holds only in-frame clones and misses some; the assay was immunoSEQ multiplex PCR. The sample carries 100,000 to 150,000 clones, 88% recorded once. Concerning this clone: Its matching antigen is unknown.

CDR1 is LNHDA, CDR2 SQIVND, per germline (reference sequence). V lost 5 bases to trimming and J lost 0 bases; unmatched junction nucleotides: 10. The CDR3 is made up of 19 amino acids. This TCR was recovered from an adult in good health. The starting material was peripheral blood, obtained on day 0 of AZD1222 vaccination. The chain uses TRBV19 and TRBJ2-1; TRBD2 matches 13 bases. In DNA, the CDR3 is TGTGCCAGTAGTTCTCAGGGACTAGCGGGGAGGGGCTCCTACAATGAGCAGTTCTTC. Translated, it gives CASSSQGLAGRGSYNEQFF.